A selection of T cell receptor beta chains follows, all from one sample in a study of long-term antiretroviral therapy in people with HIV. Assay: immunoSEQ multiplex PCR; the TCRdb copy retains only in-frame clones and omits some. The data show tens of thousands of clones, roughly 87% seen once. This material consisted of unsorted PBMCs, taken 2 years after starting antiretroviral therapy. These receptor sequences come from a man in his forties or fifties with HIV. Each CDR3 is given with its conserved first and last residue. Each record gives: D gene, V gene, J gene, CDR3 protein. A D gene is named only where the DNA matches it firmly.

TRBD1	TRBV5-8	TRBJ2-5	CASSGRTGDQETQYF
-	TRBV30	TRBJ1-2	CAWSVQNYGYTF
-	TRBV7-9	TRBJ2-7	CASSFIEFYEQYF
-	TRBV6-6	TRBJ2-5	CASSPTGVETQYF
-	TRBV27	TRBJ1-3	CASSPYTPGVGNTIYF
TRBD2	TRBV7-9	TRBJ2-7	CASSLKGTSGAYEQYF
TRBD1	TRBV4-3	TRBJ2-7	CASSHPGQGMYEQYF
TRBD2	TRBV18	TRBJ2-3	CASSPLTSGADTQYF
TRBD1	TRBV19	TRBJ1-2	CASSPYLGQAYYGYTF
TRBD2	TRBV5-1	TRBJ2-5	CASSLGLAGETQYF